Sequencing of this TCR beta chain was carried out in a study of blood T cell repertoires in COVID-19. Study-level background: Samples came from the United States, Italy and Spain, spanning acute and convalescent COVID-19. Sources were T cells, B-cell-depleted T cells, or PBMCs; the material itself was cDNA or gDNA.

Cohort 3 recovered donors had two negative PCRs, clearance, or symptom resolution. Source study methods: How many nucleated cells were present was estimated from reference gene primer amplification. Here immunoSEQ multiplex PCR was the method, and the copy in TCRdb shows in-frame clones only, minus some. The D gene and trimming were derived from the DNA, and the V and J assignments and clone size from that table. The repertoire holds 280,000 or so clones, with 85% as singletons. The specimen sequenced was PBMCs or T cells enriched from blood (not recorded which). This receptor was taken from a woman aged 45-59 years who had recovered from COVID-19.

CDR3 sequence: CAWGTGIRMAGELFF. Written as DNA, the CDR3 is TGTGCCTGGGGGACAGGGATACGAATGGCCGGGGAGCTGTTTTTT. The chain recombines TRBV30 with TRBJ2-2, with 9 bases that match TRBD1. Trimming at V came to 5 bases and at J to 6 bases, leaving 10 bases not matched to a gene. Germline V gene lookup returns CDR1 GTSNPN and CDR2 SVGIG (reference sequence). The CDR3 totals 15 residues.